This is a list of T cell receptor beta chains from one sample in a study of shared clonotypes between healthy human individuals. The protocol was immunoSEQ multiplex PCR, while the TCRdb copy is restricted to in-frame clones and leaves out a portion. Seen here are roughly 490,000 clones, 76% observed once, and the top ten hold 10% to 15%. The sample consisted of PBMCs. All receptors derive from a middle-aged woman in good health. Some clones in this sample may be carry-over from other donors' samples. Each CDR3 is given with its conserved first and last residue. A D gene is named only where the DNA matches it firmly. The size field is filled for only some rows; it gives once, few, many or a size class.

TRBV28,.,TRBD2,TRBJ2-7,CASKAGVHEQYF,TGTGCCAGCAAAGCGGGAGTGCACGAGCAGTACTTC
TRBV11-2,.,.,TRBJ1-1,CASSLRVDTEAFF,TGTGCCAGCAGCTTAAGGGTGGACACTGAAGCTTTCTTT
TRBV2,once,TRBD1,TRBJ2-5,CASSRTGGQVTQYF,TGTGCCAGCAGTCGGACAGGGGGGCAGGTGACCCAGTACTTC
TRBV4-2,.,.,TRBJ2-1,CASSQASQGGNEQFF,TGTGCCAGCAGCCAAGCTAGTCAAGGAGGTAATGAGCAGTTCTTC
TRBV5-1,.,TRBD1,TRBJ1-3,CASSLEGTAVSGNTIYF,TGCGCCAGCAGCTTGGAAGGGACAGCGGTCTCTGGAAACACCATATATTTT
TRBV28,.,.,TRBJ1-5,CASTQSGYGQPQHF,TGTGCCAGCACCCAGTCGGGATACGGTCAGCCCCAGCATTTT
TRBV2,.,.,TRBJ2-3,CASSRTDTQYF,TGTGCCAGCAGCCGCACAGATACGCAGTATTTT
TRBV9,.,.,TRBJ1-6,CASSAGRSYNSPLHF,TGTGCCAGCAGCGCAGGGAGGTCTTATAATTCACCCCTCCACTTT
TRBV19,.,.,TRBJ1-1,CASLSPLAEAFF,TGTGCCAGCCTTTCCCCGTTGGCTGAAGCTTTCTTT
TRBV18,.,TRBD1,TRBJ1-1,CASSTDRDTEAFF,TGTGCCAGCTCAACTGACAGGGACACTGAAGCTTTCTTT
TRBV28,.,.,TRBJ1-5,CASLSGNQPQHF,TGTGCCAGCCTTTCGGGCAATCAGCCCCAGCATTTT
TRBV9,.,.,TRBJ2-6,CATGTGFGANVLTF,TGTGCCACCGGAACAGGGTTTGGGGCCAACGTCCTGACTTTC
TRBV15,.,TRBD1,TRBJ1-5,CATSRAGTGNQPQHF,TGTGCCACCAGCAGAGCCGGGACAGGGAATCAGCCCCAGCATTTT
TRBV5-6,few,.,TRBJ2-6,CASSPRGSGANVLTF,TGTGCCAGCAGCCCTCGGGGGTCTGGGGCCAACGTCCTGACTTTC
TRBV9,once,TRBD1,TRBJ1-5,CASSRTGSNGPQHF,TGTGCCAGCAGCAGGACAGGGTCGAACGGGCCCCAGCATTTT
TRBV6-6,.,TRBD1,TRBJ1-5,CASSTRRDRAQPQHF,TGTGCCAGCAGTACTCGAAGGGACAGGGCTCAGCCCCAGCATTTT
TRBV19,few,.,TRBJ1-2,CASRNGEYYGYTF,TGTGCCAGTAGAAACGGGGAGTACTATGGCTACACCTTC
TRBV5-1,.,TRBD1,TRBJ1-2,CASSPGQGDSTF,TGCGCCAGCAGCCCCGGACAGGGTGACAGCACCTTC
TRBV7-9,.,.,TRBJ2-5,CASSLSDWKFQETQYF,TGTGCCAGCAGCCTCTCCGACTGGAAATTCCAAGAGACCCAGTACTTC
TRBV19,.,TRBD2,TRBJ2-7,CASSSLAGDSYEQYF,TGTGCCAGTAGTAGCCTAGCGGGGGACTCCTACGAGCAGTACTTC
TRBV10-3,.,TRBD2,TRBJ2-7,CAISEGLAGSKIGYEQYF,TGTGCCATCAGCGAGGGACTAGCGGGAAGTAAGATTGGGTACGAGCAGTACTTC
TRBV7-2,many,TRBD2,TRBJ2-1,CASSLHPGTSSGNEQFF,TGTGCCAGCAGCCTTCACCCCGGGACTAGTTCGGGGAATGAGCAGTTCTTC
TRBV5-1,.,.,TRBJ2-7,CASSLDRAYEQYF,TGCGCCAGCAGCTTGGACAGAGCCTACGAGCAGTACTTC
TRBV28,.,.,TRBJ1-5,CASSLWGGLGQPQHF,TGTGCCAGCAGTTTATGGGGCGGGTTAGGTCAGCCCCAGCATTTT
TRBV29-1,few,TRBD1,TRBJ2-1,CSVVLGTGTGYNEQFF,TGCAGCGTTGTATTAGGGACAGGGACGGGCTACAATGAGCAGTTCTTC
TRBV7-9,.,.,TRBJ1-3,CASRPGSGNTIYF,TGTGCCAGCAGACCAGGGTCTGGAAACACCATATATTTT
TRBV28,few,.,TRBJ1-2,CASSPPGLSGLAYGYTF,TGTGCCAGCAGCCCTCCAGGACTATCGGGTCTTGCCTATGGCTACACCTTC
TRBV29-1,.,.,TRBJ2-2,CSVVRGVGNTGELFF,TGCAGCGTTGTACGCGGGGTCGGCAACACCGGGGAGCTGTTTTTT
TRBV7-9,.,.,TRBJ1-4,CASSLGRENEKLFF,TGTGCCAGCAGCTTGGGACGGGAAAATGAAAAACTGTTTTTT
TRBV18,.,.,TRBJ2-1,CASSPQGRRDNEQFF,TGTGCCAGCTCACCCCAGGGAAGGCGGGACAATGAGCAGTTCTTC
TRBV6-6,.,.,TRBJ2-7,CASSYSFWGHYEQYF,TGTGCCAGCAGTTACTCGTTTTGGGGGCACTACGAGCAGTACTTC
TRBV28,.,TRBD2,TRBJ2-7,CASSSRTSGRISYEQYF,TGTGCCAGCAGTTCGAGGACTAGCGGGAGGATAAGCTACGAGCAGTACTTC
TRBV7-3,.,TRBD1,TRBJ1-5,CASSLRDRGVQPQHF,TGTGCCAGCAGCCTCCGGGACAGGGGAGTTCAGCCCCAGCATTTT
TRBV7-7,.,.,TRBJ2-7,CASSPHGGYAPYEQYF,TGTGCTAGCAGCCCCCACGGTGGCTACGCCCCCTACGAGCAGTACTTC
TRBV19,.,TRBD2,TRBJ2-1,CASSTPRTSGRSYNEQFF,TGTGCCAGTAGCACGCCCCGGACTAGCGGGCGGTCCTACAATGAGCAGTTCTTC
TRBV18,.,.,TRBJ2-7,CASSPLQGSEQYF,TGTGCCAGCTCACCACTGCAGGGGTCCGAGCAGTACTTC
TRBV7-9,.,TRBD1,TRBJ1-4,CASSLAGGWEKLFF,TGTGCCAGCAGCTTAGCAGGGGGCTGGGAAAAACTGTTTTTT
TRBV29-1,.,.,TRBJ1-1,CSVGKLTTTEAFF,TGCAGCGTGGGTAAATTAACCACCACCGAAGCTTTCTTT
TRBV7-9,few,.,TRBJ1-2,CASTGQGYGYTF,TGTGCCAGCACTGGGCAGGGCTATGGCTACACCTTC
TRBV5-8,once,.,TRBJ2-5,CASSLAVGGSQETQYF,TGTGCCAGCAGCTTAGCCGTGGGGGGCTCTCAAGAGACCCAGTACTTC
TRBV19,.,.,TRBJ1-5,CVGRGQPQHF,TGTGTTGGAAGGGGTCAGCCCCAGCATTTT
TRBV5-1,.,.,TRBJ2-3,CASSTGTESWTDTQYF,TGCGCCAGCAGCACAGGGACCGAGAGTTGGACAGATACGCAGTATTTT
TRBV5-1,.,TRBD1,TRBJ2-2,CASSLWDSNTGELFF,TGCGCCAGCAGCTTGTGGGACAGTAACACCGGGGAGCTGTTTTTT
TRBV19,few,.,TRBJ1-2,CASSTEREAGYTF,TGTGCCAGTAGTACCGAGAGGGAGGCTGGCTACACCTTC
TRBV4-1,once,TRBD2,TRBJ2-1,CASSQVGLAGVGALGEQFF,TGCGCCAGCAGCCAAGTCGGGCTAGCGGGAGTTGGGGCACTAGGTGAGCAGTTCTTC
TRBV5-1,few,TRBD1,TRBJ1-1,CASSGQGAYAEAFF,TGCGCCAGCAGCGGACAGGGGGCTTACGCTGAAGCTTTCTTT
TRBV11-2,few,.,TRBJ2-3,CASSSERLYGTQYF,TGTGCCAGCAGCTCAGAGCGGCTATATGGTACGCAGTATTTT
TRBV2,few,.,TRBJ2-6,CASSGYSGSGANVLTF,TGTGCCAGCAGTGGGTATTCGGGATCTGGGGCCAACGTCCTGACTTTC
TRBV9,.,.,TRBJ2-3,CASSVRTQFTDTQYF,TGTGCCAGCAGCGTCAGGACTCAATTCACAGATACGCAGTATTTT
TRBV7-2,few,.,TRBJ1-2,CASSLGGTPRNYGYTF,TGTGCCAGCAGCTTAGGGGGTACCCCCCGGAACTATGGCTACACCTTC
TRBV7-2,.,.,TRBJ2-7,CASSRVGSGDEQYF,TGTGCCAGCAGCCGAGTGGGGTCAGGCGACGAGCAGTACTTC
TRBV5-1,.,TRBD2,TRBJ2-1,CASSLRTSGANEQFF,TGCGCCAGCAGCCTAAGGACTAGCGGGGCAAATGAGCAGTTCTTC
TRBV29-1,.,TRBD2,TRBJ2-3,CSVAGTSGTDTQYF,TGCAGCGTGGCCGGGACTAGCGGGACAGATACGCAGTATTTT
TRBV10-3,few,TRBD2,TRBJ2-3,CAAAGNLDTQYF,TGTGCCGCAGCGGGAAATCTGGATACGCAGTATTTT
TRBV29-1,.,TRBD2,TRBJ2-1,CSVATSGVYNEQFF,TGCAGCGTCGCCACTAGCGGGGTCTACAATGAGCAGTTCTTC
TRBV11-3,.,TRBD2,TRBJ2-7,CASSPAAGPIYEQYF,TGTGCCAGCAGCCCCGCAGCGGGGCCCATTTACGAGCAGTACTTC
TRBV18,few,.,TRBJ2-7,CASSEGTRRTYEQYF,TGTGCCAGCTCAGAAGGGACGAGAAGAACCTACGAGCAGTACTTC
TRBV27,once,TRBD2,TRBJ2-1,CASSPVLAGGGGEQFF,TGTGCCAGCAGTCCGGTCCTAGCGGGAGGTGGGGGGGAGCAGTTCTTC
TRBV7-2,many,.,TRBJ2-7,CASTVGGLYEQYF,TGTGCCAGCACCGTAGGGGGTCTCTACGAGCAGTACTTC
TRBV30,.,TRBD1,TRBJ1-1,CASRDRGTGEAFF,TGTGCCTCCCGGGACAGGGGGACTGGTGAAGCTTTCTTT